This T cell receptor (beta chain) appears in the sequencing data of a study of healthy donors' naive CD4 and CD8 T cells. V dropped 5 bases and J dropped 7 bases, with 12 bases sitting between them. The CDR3 spans 12 residues. The germline V gene encodes CDR1 MNHEY and CDR2 SMNVEV (reference sequence). TCR libraries were built from 500 to 600 ng of total RNA by linear amplification. TCRdb fed the reads into MiXCR, producing one record per CDR3 protein. Here the sample spans 150,000 to 200,000 distinct CDR3 sequences, around three quarters being singletons. Sequenced material: naive CD4+ and CD8+ T cells sorted from blood, pooled from several donors. The source of this sequence is a pool of human donors in good health; the sample pools cells from several healthy donors. The chain is built from TRBV27 and TRBJ2-7; D not certain. CDR3 sequence: CASSELGFEQYF. The DNA of the CDR3 is TGTGCCAGCAGTGAGCTGGGATTTGAGCAGTACTTC.